This T cell receptor beta chain came from a study of PD-1 blockade in classical Hodgkin lymphoma. This clone has more than one count but fewer than ten. Time point in this sample: cycle 4 day 1 (C4D1), after more than five weeks of nivolumab. Exposure to brentuximab vedotin varied, and each patient had relapsed following autologous stem cell transplantation. Produced via immunoSEQ multiplex PCR; TCRdb's table is partial and in-frame only. Found here are about 28,000 clones, about 80% of them singletons; the top ten hold 15% to 20%. Sequencing was performed on peripheral blood mononuclear cells (PBMCs), taken before the fourth cycle of nivolumab. The origin of this receptor is a human donor with classical Hodgkin lymphoma.

The CDR3 DNA sequence: TGTGCCAGCAGCCGGGGACAGTTAAGACTAGCGGGAGACGAGCAGTACTTC. Its protein product is CASSRGQLRLAGDEQYF. The gene calls are TRBV5-6 and TRBJ2-7; 12 bases agree with TRBD2. The CDR3 runs 17 residues. V lost 4 bases, J lost 5 bases, and 13 bases stayed unmatched. The germline gives CDR1 SGHDT, CDR2 YYEEEE. The variable domain in full, with the rest retrieved from reference TRBV5-6 and TRBJ2-7, is DAGVTQSPTHLIKTRGQQVTLRCSPKSGHDTVSWYQQALGQGPQFIFQYYEEEERQRGNFPDRFSGHQFPNYSSELNVNALLLGDSALYLCASSRGQLRLAGDEQYFGPGTRLTVT.